This entry lists 14 T cell receptor beta chains sequenced from one sample in a study of blood T cell repertoires in COVID-19. The table came from immunoSEQ multiplex PCR; TCRdb's copy has only in-frame clones and leaves some out. Among about 300,000 clones, about nine tenths were seen once, and the ten largest hold approximately 1.8%. The sample was peripheral blood. Every receptor here comes from a woman in her 30s with COVID-19, enrolled during active disease.

The CDR3, as DNA: TGTGCCAGCACCAATAGCGGGGGGGCCGGGGAGCTGTTTTTT. The encoded protein is CASTNSGGAGELFF. This sequence joins TRBV6-5 and TRBJ2-2; 11 bases align to TRBD2. V dropped 7 bases and J dropped 6; count of bases not matched to a gene: 4. Per germline, CDR1 MNHEY and CDR2 SVGAGI. The CDR3 sequence is 14 residues long.

The chain uses TRBV6-5 and TRBJ2-5, with 7 nucleotides matching TRBD2. Per the germline V gene, CDR1 is MNHEY and CDR2 is SVGAGI. V was pared by 7 bases and J by 2 bases, with 4 bases of the junction left unmatched. The CDR3 totals 13 residues. The CDR3 DNA is TGTGCCAGCACCCAGCGGGGACAAGAGACCCAGTACTTC. It encodes CASTQRGQETQYF.

Only one count was recorded for this clone. J is TRBJ2-5 and V is TRBV14; maybe TRBD1 (5 bases). V lost 0 bases and J 5 bases, leaving 10 bases between the germline ends. CDR1 and CDR2 (germline): SGHDN, FVKESK. This CDR3 contains 14 residues. The CDR3 loop reads CASSQEWGHETQYF. The CDR3 coding sequence is TGTGCCAGCAGCCAAGAGTGGGGCCATGAGACCCAGTACTTC.

This clone was counted a single time. Other DNA sequences in the sample encode the same CDR3. The rearrangement uses TRBV30 and TRBJ1-1; 7 bases agree with TRBD1. V was clipped by 2 bases and J by 5 bases; unmatched bases: 5. Germline V gene data show CDR1 as GTSNPN and CDR2 as SVGIG (reference sequence). The length of the CDR3 is 13 residues. In DNA, the CDR3 is TGTGCCTGGAGTCGACAGGGCGGAACTGAAGCTTTCTTT. Translation gives CAWSRQGGTEAFF.

The V gene is TRBV24-1, the J gene TRBJ2-3; D is undetermined. Trimming took 4 bases from V and 0 from J, leaving 10 bases between them. CDR1 KGHDR and CDR2 SFDVKD come from the germline V gene. The CDR3 is 15 amino acids. The CDR3 coding sequence is TGTGCCACCAGTGAATCCGCCAGGAGCACAGATACGCAGTATTTT. Translation: CATSESARSTDTQYF.

The chain links TRBV4-1 to TRBJ1-2; 8 nucleotides align to TRBD1. The CDR3 totals 16 residues. Germline V CDR1 and CDR2: MGHRA, YSYEKL. J gave up 7 bases and V 1 base, and 11 bases lay outside the gene matches. CDR3 loop: CASSQGNGQGIGGYTF. The CDR3 nucleotides read TGCGCCAGCAGCCAAGGGAACGGACAGGGAATAGGTGGCTACACCTTC.

This clone was counted many times. The CDR3 is CSVEDRGGSYEQYV. The CDR3 bases are TGCAGCGTAGAGGACAGGGGAGGTTCCTACGAGCAGTACGTC. This chain links TRBV29-1 with TRBJ2-7, with 9 nucleotides matching TRBD1. V lost 6 bases and J lost 1; bases outside the gene matches: 7. Germline lookup yields CDR1 SQVTM and CDR2 ANQGSEA. CDR3 size: 14 residues.

The gene calls are TRBV7-9 and TRBJ2-1; a weak D match, TRBD1 (7 bases). V was pared by 5 bases and J by 3 bases, with 14 bases between. Germline values: CDR1 SEHNR, CDR2 FQNEAQ (reference sequence). The CDR3 is 15 residues long. CDR3 region: CASSAAGQSYNEQFF. The CDR3, as DNA: TGTGCCAGCAGCGCGGCGGGACAGAGCTACAATGAGCAGTTCTTC.

The rearrangement links TRBV11-2 to TRBJ2-2, with 13 bases aligning to TRBD2. Germline V gene data show CDR1 as SGHAT and CDR2 as FQNNGV. The CDR3 covers 19 residues. V lost 4 bases to trimming and J lost 7 bases; unmatched junction nucleotides: 15. The CDR3 sequence is CASSSLKPTSGGSIGELFF. The CDR3 DNA reads TGTGCCAGCAGCTCCTTAAAACCGACTAGCGGGGGGTCCATCGGGGAGCTGTTTTTT. Full variable domain (missing parts from reference TRBV11-2 and TRBJ2-2): EAGVAQSPRYKIIEKRQSVAFWCNPISGHATLYWYQQILGQGPKLLIQFQNNGVVDDSQLPKDRFSAERLKGVDSTLKIQPAKLEDSAVYLCASSSLKPTSGGSIGELFFGEGSRLTVL.

This sequence joins TRBV6-1 and TRBJ2-1, with TRBD1 identical over 9 bases. V trimming: 0 bases; J trimming: 2 bases; junction bases outside the gene matches: 8. This CDR3 has 18 amino acids. Germline loops: CDR1 MNHNS, CDR2 SASEGT. CDR3 nucleotides: TGTGCCAGCAGTGAAGCCAGGTTCCGACAGGGGGCCTACAATGAGCAGTTCTTC. Protein product: CASSEARFRQGAYNEQFF.

This chain connects TRBV6-6 to TRBJ1-2, with TRBD1 matching 10 bases. V gave up 2 bases and J gave up 4 bases; unmatched junction bases: 4. Germline CDR1 MNHNY, CDR2 SVGAGI (reference sequence). The CDR3 extends over 15 amino acids. The CDR3 is CASSYRDRGSYGYTF. The DNA of the CDR3 is TGTGCCAGCAGTTACCGGGACAGGGGTAGCTATGGCTACACCTTC.

The rearrangement uses TRBV28 and TRBJ2-5, with TRBD2 matching 13 bases. After removal of 5 bases from V and 6 bases from J, the junction contained 9 bases not matched to a gene. CDR1 MDHEN and CDR2 SYDVKM come from the germline V gene. This CDR3 region has 16 residues. The CDR3 DNA follows: TGTGCCAGCAGTCTTACGGGACTAGCGGGGCCCAAGACCCAGTACTTC. This translates into CASSLTGLAGPKTQYF.

The rearrangement joins TRBV10-1 to TRBJ1-2; D not certain. This CDR3 is built from 16 residues. Germline V lookup: CDR1 WNHNN, CDR2 SYGVQD (reference sequence). Trimming removed 2 bases at V and 5 bases at J, with 18 bases between. DNA of the CDR3: TGCGCCAGCAGTGAGCCGAGGGTAGTGGCGCCATATGGCTACACCTTC. Amino acid sequence: CASSEPRVVAPYGYTF.

This chain joins TRBV28 and TRBJ1-1; D is perhaps TRBD1 (6 bases). This CDR3 is 14 amino acids long. The germline CDR1 and CDR2 sequences are MDHEN and SYDVKM. The V end lost 3 bases, the J end lost 2 bases, and 10 bases lay between the germline ends. The CDR3 spells CASSFQGQNTEAFF. CDR3 DNA sequence: TGTGCCAGCAGTTTTCAGGGGCAAAACACTGAAGCTTTCTTT.